The 24 T cell receptor beta chains below all came from one sample that was sequenced in a study of blood T cell repertoires in COVID-19 (dated by TCRdb to about 2020). Library creation used the immunoSEQ multiplex PCR assay. TCRdb re-hosts the immuneACCESS table, in-frame sequences only. Its copies lack some clones; in the studies checked, an unresolved V gene accounts for under half of them, and the cause for the rest is not known. This sample comprises approximately 200,000 clones, over 70% of them detected only once. Together, the top ten hold around 3.7% of the sample. Sequencing was done on a sample of PBMCs or T cells enriched from blood (not recorded which). These receptors all stem from a woman aged 30 to 39 who had been exposed to COVID-19.

The V call is TRBV29-1, the J call TRBJ1-2; possibly TRBD1 for D (6 bases). CDR1 is SQVTM and CDR2 is ANQGSEA in the germline V gene. There are 14 residues in the CDR3. V was pared by 0 bases and J by 4 bases, with 12 bases between. This CDR3 reads CSVEDHGRGYGYTF. In DNA form, the CDR3 reads TGCAGCGTTGAAGATCATGGCAGGGGCTATGGCTACACCTTC.

V is TRBV19 and J is TRBJ1-5; possibly TRBD1 for D (5 bases). The length of the CDR3 is 13 residues. V was clipped by 5 bases and J by 3 bases, with 8 bases between them. Germline values: CDR1 LNHDA, CDR2 SQIVND (reference sequence). CDR3 in amino acids: CASSSGYNQPQHF. The CDR3 DNA is TGTGCCAGTAGTTCAGGGTACAATCAGCCCCAGCATTTT.

The rearrangement uses TRBV12-3 or TRBV12-4 and TRBJ1-1; D gene unclear. V was shortened by 3 bases and J by 9 bases, with 8 bases between the two germline ends. The CDR3 has 11 amino acids. The CDR3 sequence: CASSFAYQAFF. The CDR3 nucleotides are TGTGCCAGCAGTTTCGCCTACCAAGCTTTCTTT.

This clone was found once. The chain couples TRBV9 to TRBJ1-5; TRBD1 is a possible D gene (5 bases). The CDR3 extends over 17 amino acids. The germline gives CDR1 SGDLS, CDR2 YYNGEE. Trimming took off 0 bases at V and 2 bases at J, with 15 bases between the two ends. CDR3 residues: CASSVGGEVTGNQPQHF. The CDR3, as DNA: TGTGCCAGCAGCGTAGGCGGGGAGGTGACAGGCAATCAGCCCCAGCATTTT.

The chain is built from TRBV9 and TRBJ1-4; 9 bases are shared with TRBD1. CDR1 is SGDLS, CDR2 YYNGEE, per germline. V shed 0 bases and J 10 bases; nucleotides not matched to a gene: 4. This CDR3 has 14 residues. The CDR3 region is CASSVEDRGGKLFF. CDR3 coding DNA: TGTGCCAGCAGCGTAGAGGACAGGGGCGGAAAACTGTTTTTT.

CDR3 residues: CASSAEAGSYYGYTF. CDR3 bases: TGTGCCAGCAGTGCGGAGGCAGGATCTTACTATGGCTACACCTTC. V usage is TRBV2 and J usage is TRBJ1-2, with D uncertain. V gave up 4 bases and J gave up 3 bases, with 15 bases separating them. There are 15 residues in the CDR3. Germline V gene lookup returns CDR1 SNHLY and CDR2 FYNNEI.

In its sample, this clone was seen a few times. V usage is TRBV19 and J usage is TRBJ1-1, with a possible D match to TRBD1 (6 bases). The CDR3 runs 15 residues. Looked up from germline, CDR1 is LNHDA and CDR2 is SQIVND (reference sequence). V lost 0 bases and J lost 3, with 11 bases in between. Written as DNA, the CDR3 is TGTGCCAGTAGTATAGACAGGGGAGTGGACACTGAAGCTTTCTTT. Amino acids: CASSIDRGVDTEAFF.

This chain joins TRBV15 and TRBJ1-4, with D possibly matching TRBD1 (5 bases). V lost 3 bases to trimming and J lost 8 bases, with 16 bases between them. Germline CDR1 reads LNHNV; CDR2 reads YYDKDF (reference sequence). This CDR3 region has 15 residues. The chain's CDR3 is CATSSGLLGGEKLFF. The DNA of the CDR3 is TGTGCCACCAGCAGTGGACTTTTGGGGGGGGAAAAACTGTTTTTT. The full variable domain, in which reference TRBV15 and TRBJ1-4 provide the parts outside the CDR3, is DAMVIQNPRYQVTQFGKPVTLSCSQTLNHNVMYWYQQKSSQAPKLLFHYYDKDFNNEADTPDNFQSRRPNTSFCFLDIRSPGLGDTAMYLCATSSGLLGGEKLFFGSGTQLSVL.

This rearrangement joins TRBV3-1 (or the pseudogene TRBV3-2) to TRBJ2-1, with TRBD2 as a possible D gene (5 bases). This CDR3 comprises 13 residues. V was trimmed by 2 bases and J by 6 bases, leaving 8 bases between them. The germline gives CDR1 LGHDT, CDR2 YNNKEL (reference sequence). The CDR3: CASSQTRSNEQFF. The CDR3, as DNA: TGTGCCAGCAGCCAAACTAGGTCCAATGAGCAGTTCTTC.

The chain carries TRBV18 and TRBJ2-2; 7 positions agree with TRBD2. Germline CDR1 and CDR2: KGHSH and LQKENI. V was pared by 6 bases and J by 0 bases, with 7 bases of the junction left unmatched. The CDR3 length is 16 residues. CDR3 nucleotide sequence: TGTGCCAGCTCCCAACTAGCGCCAACGAACACCGGGGAGCTGTTTTTT. It specifies CASSQLAPTNTGELFF.

The CDR3 DNA reads TGTGCCAGCAGCTTAAATCGCCCTAGCGTGAGCACCGGGGAGCTGTTTTTT. Amino acids: CASSLNRPSVSTGELFF. The V gene is TRBV7-9, the J gene TRBJ2-2; TRBD2 might be the D (6 bases). CDR3 length: 17 residues. From germline, CDR1 is SEHNR and CDR2 FQNEAQ (reference sequence). Trimming took off 2 bases at V and 4 bases at J, with 17 bases between the two ends.

The chain couples TRBV5-1 to TRBJ2-5, with 8 bases matching TRBD2. Germline V gives CDR1 SGHRS, CDR2 YFSETQ. The CDR3 is made up of 14 amino acids. The J segment lost 4 bases and the V segment lost 1 base, leaving 3 bases of the junction unmatched. Here the CDR3 DNA reads TGCGCCAGCAGCTTGAGCCTAGCGGGAGAGACCCAGTACTTC. This encodes CASSLSLAGETQYF.

Many counts were recorded for this clone. This chain uses TRBV11-2 with TRBJ2-7, with TRBD2 identical over 13 bases. J gave up 5 bases and V 2 bases, and 6 bases lay outside the gene matches. The CDR3 length is 16 residues. Germline-derived CDR1 and CDR2 are SGHAT and FQNNGV. For the CDR3, the DNA is TGTGCCAGCAGCTTAAGACTAGCGGGAGGTAAAAACGAGCAGTACTTC. It yields the protein CASSLRLAGGKNEQYF. Full variable domain (remainder filled in from reference TRBV11-2 and TRBJ2-7): EAGVAQSPRYKIIEKRQSVAFWCNPISGHATLYWYQQILGQGPKLLIQFQNNGVVDDSQLPKDRFSAERLKGVDSTLKIQPAKLEDSAVYLCASSLRLAGGKNEQYFGPGTRLTVT.

The chain couples TRBV12-5 to TRBJ1-5; D is uncertain. The V end was cut by 0 bases, the J end by 7 bases, with 13 bases between. The CDR3 loop spans 15 amino acids. The V gene's germline CDR1 is LGHNT and CDR2 FRNRAP. The CDR3 DNA is TGTGCTAGTGGTTTGGTACCGAGCCGCCGGCAGCCCCAGCATTTT. This encodes CASGLVPSRRQPQHF. The full variable domain, completed using reference TRBV12-5 and TRBJ1-5, is DARVTQTPRHKVTEMGQEVTMRCQPILGHNTVFWYRQTMMQGLELLAYFRNRAPLDDSGMPKDRFSAEMPDATLATLKIQPSEPRDSAVYFCASGLVPSRRQPQHFGDGTRLSIL.

This clone was picked up one time. V gene TRBV2 combines with J gene TRBJ2-5; possibly TRBD1 for D (6 bases). Germline V gives CDR1 SNHLY, CDR2 FYNNEI. Trimming took 1 base from V and 4 from J, leaving 13 bases between them. This CDR3 contains 15 residues. The CDR3 DNA is TGTGCCAGCAGTGAAGTACAGGGCACCGGAGAGACCCAGTACTTC. Translated, it gives CASSEVQGTGETQYF.

This chain connects TRBV12-3 or TRBV12-4 to TRBJ2-5, with a tentative D call TRBD2 (6 bases). This CDR3 contains 13 residues. V shed 6 bases and J shed 3 bases, with 11 bases lying between them. The DNA for the CDR3 is TGTGCCAGCAGCCCCCCGGGAGAAGAGACCCAGTACTTC. Amino acid sequence: CASSPPGEETQYF.

V is TRBV18 and J is TRBJ2-3; D perhaps matches TRBD2 (6 bases). The CDR3 is made up of 13 amino acids. In germline, CDR1 is KGHSH, CDR2 LQKENI. V was trimmed by 6 bases and J by 2 bases, leaving 9 bases between them. The CDR3 DNA sequence: TGTGCCAGCTCGGGACTCGCCACAGATACGCAGTATTTT. Its translation: CASSGLATDTQYF.

This rearrangement joins TRBV6-4 to TRBJ1-2; D is possibly TRBD1 (6 bases). CDR1 and CDR2 from the germline V gene are MRHNA and SNTAGT. V lost 6 bases, J lost 5 bases, and 16 bases lay in between. CDR3 length: 14 residues. The CDR3 here is CASRPRGHYYGYTF. DNA of the CDR3: TGTGCCAGCAGACCTAGGGGACACTATTATGGCTACACCTTC.

This clone was counted a single time. The chain joins TRBV15 to TRBJ1-1; 8 bases line up with TRBD1. Germline trimming cut 3 bases from V and 9 bases from J; bases unmatched to any gene: 3. Looked up from germline, CDR1 is LNHNV and CDR2 is YYDKDF (reference sequence). CDR3 length: 12 residues. The chain's CDR3 is CATSRGDRKAFF. The CDR3 bases are TGTGCCACCAGCAGGGGGGACAGGAAAGCTTTCTTT.

This clone was detected only once. V gene TRBV5-1 combines with J gene TRBJ1-1; 12 nucleotides align to TRBD1. The CDR3 is 15 amino acids. Per germline, CDR1 SGHRS and CDR2 YFSETQ. V shed 5 bases and J 7 bases; nucleotides not matched to a gene: 9. The CDR3 loop reads CASSLMGQGAREAFF. DNA of the CDR3: TGCGCCAGCAGTCTTATGGGACAGGGGGCGCGTGAAGCTTTCTTT. The full variable domain, its missing parts supplied by reference TRBV5-1 and TRBJ1-1, is KAGVTQTPRYLIKTRGQQVTLSCSPISGHRSVSWYQQTPGQGLQFLFEYFSETQRNKGNFPGRFSGRQFSNSRSEMNVSTLELGDSALYLCASSLMGQGAREAFFGQGTRLTVV.

The J gene is TRBJ2-4, the V gene TRBV28, with 14 bases identical to TRBD2. This CDR3 has 16 residues. Per germline, CDR1 MDHEN and CDR2 SYDVKM. Unmatched junction bases numbered 6, after V lost 10 bases and J lost 1 base. CDR3 sequence: CAIGTSGSGAKNIQYF. In DNA form, the CDR3 reads TGTGCCATCGGGACTAGCGGGAGCGGGGCCAAAAACATTCAGTACTTC.

The rearrangement joins TRBV5-4 to TRBJ2-2; maybe TRBD2 (5 bases). Germline V gene lookup returns CDR1 SGHNT and CDR2 YYREEE (reference sequence). Trimming pared 4 bases from V and 0 bases from J, leaving 16 bases between. The CDR3 loop spans 17 amino acids. This chain's CDR3 is CASSLYRGQPNTGELFF. CDR3 DNA sequence: TGTGCCAGCAGCCTCTACCGAGGGCAGCCGAACACCGGGGAGCTGTTTTTT.

This sequence joins TRBV6-5 and TRBJ2-2; tentative D call: TRBD2 (6 bases). CDR3 length: 16 amino acids. V dropped 0 bases and J dropped 0 bases, with 8 bases sitting between them. In germline, CDR1 is MNHEY, CDR2 SVGAGI. The DNA for the CDR3 is TGTGCCAGCAGTTACTCGGGCGGGGCGAACACCGGGGAGCTGTTTTTT. Protein product: CASSYSGGANTGELFF.

The chain joins TRBV19 to TRBJ1-1; possible D gene TRBD1, 6 bases. CDR1 and CDR2 from the germline V gene are LNHDA and SQIVND (reference sequence). Trimming left V 6 bases short and J 1 base short, with 15 bases between. The CDR3 loop spans 15 amino acids. Written as DNA, the CDR3 is TGTGCCAGTAGCCTACAGGGTGGGGGGAACACTGAAGCTTTCTTT. Amino acids: CASSLQGGGNTEAFF.